This T cell receptor beta chain is from a study of T cell repertoires in cytomegalovirus infection. The wider study: Matching HLA type, along with CMV infection, was indicated by public TCR beta signatures. The study's findings and limits: Summed public TCR beta family frequency identified CMV carriers bearing the relevant HLA. Dominant in the ex vivo response were TCR beta clonotypes restricted by HLA-C and specific for CMV.

A single record per CDR3 protein comes from TCRdb applying MiXCR to the reads. The table records 300,000 or so distinct CDR3 sequences, about 25% of them present only once. The sample holds one count of this clonotype. The antigen is undetermined. The junction had 11 bases not matched to a gene; V was cut back by 3 bases and J by 0 bases. The germline gives CDR1 SGDLS, CDR2 YYNGEE. This CDR3 is 17 amino acids long. V and J are TRBV9 and TRBJ1-2; TRBD1 matches at 7 bases. The clonotype was recovered from a human donor in good health (CMV status not recorded). Some clones in this sample may be carry-over from other donors' samples. Sample: PBMCs. CDR3 loop: CASSADRRRLPNYGYTF. The CDR3 nucleotides are TGTGCCAGCAGCGCGGACAGGCGGCGGCTCCCTAACTATGGCTACACCTTC.